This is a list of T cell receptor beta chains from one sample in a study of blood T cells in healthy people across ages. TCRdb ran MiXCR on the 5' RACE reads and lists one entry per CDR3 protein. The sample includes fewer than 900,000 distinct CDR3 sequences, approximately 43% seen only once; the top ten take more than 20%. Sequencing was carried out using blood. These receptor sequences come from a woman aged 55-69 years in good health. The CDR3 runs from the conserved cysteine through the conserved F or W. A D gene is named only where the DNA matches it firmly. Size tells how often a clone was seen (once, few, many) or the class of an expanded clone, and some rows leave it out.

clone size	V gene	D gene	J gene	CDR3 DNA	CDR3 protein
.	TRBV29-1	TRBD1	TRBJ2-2	TGCAGTGTTACAGGGGGCGCGCGTTCCGGGGAGCTGTTTTTT	CSVTGGARSGELFF
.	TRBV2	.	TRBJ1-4	TGTGCCAGCAGTGAATGGTCCCCCGGAGGGCGGGTTGAAAAACTGTTTTTT	CASSEWSPGGRVEKLFF
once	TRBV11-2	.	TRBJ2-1	TGTGCCAGCAGCCCACACGCAGGGTTAGGCAAGGAGCAGTTCTTC	CASSPHAGLGKEQFF
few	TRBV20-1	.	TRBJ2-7	TGCAGTGCTAGAGATTTCCGGAGCGTCTACGAGCAGTACTTC	CSARDFRSVYEQYF
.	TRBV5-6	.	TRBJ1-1	TGTGCCAGCAGCTGGGGCTTGGGGAACACTGAAGCTTTCTTT	CASSWGLGNTEAFF
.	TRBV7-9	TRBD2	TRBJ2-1	TGTGCCAGCAGACCACTAGCGGGGGGTCGCAATGGGCAGTTCTTC	CASRPLAGGRNGQFF
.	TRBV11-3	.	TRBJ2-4	TGTGCCAGCAGCTCAGGGGTTTCAAACATTCAGTACTTC	CASSSGVSNIQYF
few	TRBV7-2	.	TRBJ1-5	TGTGCCAGCAGCCCGATGGGCAGCATAAGCAATCAGCCCCAGCATTTT	CASSPMGSISNQPQHF
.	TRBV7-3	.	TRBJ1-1	TGTGCCAGCAGCCCGCAATCTCAGGGAACTGAAGCTTTCTTT	CASSPQSQGTEAFF
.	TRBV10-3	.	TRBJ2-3	TGTGCCATCAGTGGATCAACAGATACGCAGTATTTT	CAISGSTDTQYF
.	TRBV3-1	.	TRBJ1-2	TGTGCCAGCAGCCAAGCCAGGGGCTATGGCTACACATTC	CASSQARGYGYTF
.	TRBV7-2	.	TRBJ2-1	TGTGCCAGCAGCTTAGGGTTTGTGGCTGAGCAGTTCTTC	CASSLGFVAEQFF
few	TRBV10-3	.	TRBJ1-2	TGTGCCACCAAGGACGGGAACTATGGCTACACCTTC	CATKDGNYGYTF
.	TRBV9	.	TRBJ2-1	TGTGCCAGCAGCGTAGAGCTTGCACCGGGACGGAATGAGCAGTTCTTC	CASSVELAPGRNEQFF
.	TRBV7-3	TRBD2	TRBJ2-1	TGTGCCAGCAGCTCTAGCGGGACCACGGGAAATGAGCAGTTCTTC	CASSSSGTTGNEQFF
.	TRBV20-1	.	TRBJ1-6	TGCAGTGCCCGGACGGAATATATTGACGGGCCCCTCCACTTT	CSARTEYIDGPLHF
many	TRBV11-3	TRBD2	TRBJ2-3	TGTGCCAGCAGCTACGGACTAGCGGGAAACCCAGATACGCAGTATTTT	CASSYGLAGNPDTQYF
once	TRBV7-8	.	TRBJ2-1	TGTGCCAGCAGCTTAGGGCCGGGGGGCGTTGAGCAGTTCTTC	CASSLGPGGVEQFF
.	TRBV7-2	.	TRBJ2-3	TGTGCCAGCACCCAAGTGCCAACAGATACGCAGTATTTT	CASTQVPTDTQYF
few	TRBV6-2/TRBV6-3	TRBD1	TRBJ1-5	TGTGCCAGCAGTAGAACTCTAGGTGGGACAGTTGGCAATCAGCCCCAGCATTTT	CASSRTLGGTVGNQPQHF
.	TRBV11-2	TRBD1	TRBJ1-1	TGTGCCAGCAGCTTAGAGCGGGGACAGGGGTTAGCGAACACTGAAGCTTTCTTT	CASSLERGQGLANTEAFF
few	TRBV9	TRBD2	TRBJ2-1	TGTGCCAGCAGCGTAGGTAGTGGGGGGGACAATGAGCAGTTCTTC	CASSVGSGGDNEQFF
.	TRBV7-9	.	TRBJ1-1	TGTGCCAGCAGCAATGGACAGTACACTGAAGCTTTCTTT	CASSNGQYTEAFF
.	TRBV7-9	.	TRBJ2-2	TGTGCCAGCAGCTTAGACAGGTTCGGGTCCGGGGAGCTGTTTTTT	CASSLDRFGSGELFF
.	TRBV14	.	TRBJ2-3	TGTGCCAGCAGCCAAGCAACCGGGAACACAGATACGCAGTATTTT	CASSQATGNTDTQYF
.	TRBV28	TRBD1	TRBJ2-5	TGTGCCAGTACCTTAGGACAGGGGACGGAGACCCAGTACTTC	CASTLGQGTETQYF
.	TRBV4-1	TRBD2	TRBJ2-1	TGCGCCAGCAGCCAAGCCCCCGGTAATAGCGGGGCACTGCAGTTCTTC	CASSQAPGNSGALQFF
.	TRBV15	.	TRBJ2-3	TGTGCCACCAGCAGTTGGGCCAGCACAGATACGCAGTATTTT	CATSSWASTDTQYF
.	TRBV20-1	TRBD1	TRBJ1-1	TGCAGTGCTAGTAAACAGGGGAATACTGAAGCTTTCTTT	CSASKQGNTEAFF
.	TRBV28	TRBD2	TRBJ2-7	TGTGCCAGCAGTCCGGCGATGGAGCGCGGGAGTTCGTACGAGCAGTACTTC	CASSPAMERGSSYEQYF
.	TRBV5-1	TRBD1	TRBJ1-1	TGCGCCAGCAGCTTGAAGGGCGAGGGACAGCTACAGAACACTGAAGCTTTCTTT	CASSLKGEGQLQNTEAFF
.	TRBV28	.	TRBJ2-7	TGTGCCAGCAGGGAACGCTACGAGCAGTACTTC	CASRERYEQYF
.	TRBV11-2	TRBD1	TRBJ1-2	TGTGCCAGCAGCTCGACAGGGCCGGGTGGCTGCACCTTC	CASSSTGPGGCTF
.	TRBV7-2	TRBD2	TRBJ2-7	TGTGCCAGCAGCTTAGTGCTAGCGGAAACCTACGAGCAGTACTTC	CASSLVLAETYEQYF
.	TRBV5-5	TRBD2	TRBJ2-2	TGTGCCAGCAGCTCCCTAGCGGGGGCCCTCACCGGGGAGCTGTTTTTT	CASSSLAGALTGELFF
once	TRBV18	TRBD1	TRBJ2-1	TGTGCCAGCTCACCGAGGGGACAGAGCTACAATGAGCAGTTCTTC	CASSPRGQSYNEQFF
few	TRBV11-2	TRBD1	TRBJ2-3	TGTGCCAGCAGCTTGATGGGACAGGGGTATTTT	CASSLMGQGYF
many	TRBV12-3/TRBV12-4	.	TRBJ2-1	TGTGCCAGCAGACCCAAGACTAGTATGAATGAGCAGTTCTTC	CASRPKTSMNEQFF
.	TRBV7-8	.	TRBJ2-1	TGTGCCAGCAGCCCCCGGGTTCGGGGGTACCTGCAAGAGACCCAGTTCTTC	CASSPRVRGYLQETQFF
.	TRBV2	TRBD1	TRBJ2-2	TGTGCCAGCCGGCGGGGGACAGGGGGAACCGGGGAGCTGTTTTTT	CASRRGTGGTGELFF
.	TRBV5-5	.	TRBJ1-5	TGTGCCAGCAGCTTGGGGGGTTCCCCCAGTGATCAGTGGCATTTT	CASSLGGSPSDQWHF
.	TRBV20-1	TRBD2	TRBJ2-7	TGCAGTGCGAAGACTAGCCGAGGCTCCTACGAGCAGTACTTC	CSAKTSRGSYEQYF
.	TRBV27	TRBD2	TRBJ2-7	TGTGCCAGCAGTTTCGCGGGGGCGGGAGGGGTCTACGAGCAGTACTTC	CASSFAGAGGVYEQYF
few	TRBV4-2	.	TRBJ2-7	TGTGCCAGCAGCCCAGAGGGAGGCGCAACCTACGAGCAGTACTTC	CASSPEGGATYEQYF
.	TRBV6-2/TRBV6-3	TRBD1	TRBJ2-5	TGTGCCAGCAGTTACTCGAAGCCCGGGACAGGGGGTCTCATGGAGACCCAGTACTTC	CASSYSKPGTGGLMETQYF
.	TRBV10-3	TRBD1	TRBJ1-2	TGTGCCACGGGACAGGGCAACTATGGCTACACCTTC	CATGQGNYGYTF
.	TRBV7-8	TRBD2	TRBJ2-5	TGTGCCAGCAGCTTAGCAGGACTAGCGGGGACCCAAGAGACCCAGTACTTC	CASSLAGLAGTQETQYF
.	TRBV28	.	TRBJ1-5	TGTGCCAGCATTCTCCAGGGTCGCAATCAGCCCCAGCATTTT	CASILQGRNQPQHF
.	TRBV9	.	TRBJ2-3	TGTGCCAGCAGCCCAGGAGGAGGGAAATTGAGCACAGATACGCAGTATTTT	CASSPGGGKLSTDTQYF
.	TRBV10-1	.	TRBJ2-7	TGCGCCACGGGACGGAGCTCCTACGAGCAGTACTTC	CATGRSSYEQYF